A selection of T cell receptor beta chains follows, all from one sample in a study of T-cell reconstitution after alpha-beta-depleted transplantation in children. TCRdb reprocessed the PCR reads with MiXCR, giving one entry per CDR3 protein. The sample holds hundreds of thousands of distinct CDR3 sequences, around 14% seen once. The sequences come from PBMCs, collected before TCRalphabeta/CD19-depleted stem cell transplant. The receptors derive from a girl aged 2 to 10 with congenital amegakaryocytic thrombocytopenia, due to receive a stem cell transplant. The CDR3 runs from the conserved cysteine through the conserved F or W. D genes are given only for firm matches. The size entry is marked missing in some rows and otherwise reads once, few, many or a size class.

size	J	D	V	CDR3	DNA
few	TRBJ2-2	NA	TRBV29-1	CSVVLETGELFF	TGCAGCGTGGTCCTAGAAACCGGGGAGCTGTTTTTT
many	TRBJ1-2	NA	TRBV24-1	CATSDRRQDSYGYTF	TGTGCCACCAGTGATCGGCGACAGGATAGCTATGGCTACACCTTC
NA	TRBJ2-1	TRBD2	TRBV20-1	CSPLPPRLAGVPNEQFF	TGCAGTCCACTTCCCCCTCGACTAGCGGGAGTTCCGAATGAGCAGTTCTTC
many	TRBJ2-3	NA	TRBV20-1	CSARAWSGFSTDTQYF	TGCAGTGCTAGGGCCTGGAGTGGGTTTAGCACAGATACGCAGTATTTT
many	TRBJ2-1	TRBD1	TRBV20-1	CSALDRAHNEQFF	TGCAGTGCTCTGGACAGGGCGCACAATGAGCAGTTCTTC
few	TRBJ2-2	NA	TRBV7-6	CASSSTPRSNTGELFF	TGTGCCAGCAGCTCCACCCCCAGGAGCAACACCGGGGAGCTGTTTTTT
NA	TRBJ2-6	NA	TRBV4-2	CASSRAMGTDHSGANVLSF	TGTGCCAGCAGCCGCGCGATGGGGACGGACCACTCTGGGGCCAACGTCCTGAGTTTC
few	TRBJ2-4	TRBD2	TRBV12-3/TRBV12-4	CASSQPGGQENIQYF	TGTGCCAGCAGTCAACCGGGGGGGCAGGAAAACATTCAGTACTTC
many	TRBJ2-4	NA	TRBV7-8	CASSPGRLAKNIQYF	TGTGCCAGCAGCCCGGGACGTTTAGCCAAAAACATTCAGTACTTC
few	TRBJ2-1	NA	TRBV12-3/TRBV12-4	CASSLTGEEGNEQFF	TGTGCCAGCAGTTTAACAGGGGAGGAAGGCAATGAGCAGTTCTTC
many	TRBJ2-4	NA	TRBV20-1	CSARRDLNIQYF	TGCAGTGCTAGACGGGACCTTAACATTCAGTACTTC
NA	TRBJ1-4	NA	TRBV7-2	CASSPSGRGKLFF	TGTGCCAGCAGCCCCTCGGGCAGGGGAAAACTGTTTTTT
many	TRBJ1-5	NA	TRBV7-9	CASSLAVGQPQHF	TGTGCCAGCAGCTTAGCGGTCGGTCAGCCCCAGCATTTT
many	TRBJ2-1	TRBD2	TRBV11-2	CASSSTTLRTSGTYNEQFF	TGTGCCAGCAGCTCAACGACCTTAAGGACTAGCGGTACCTACAATGAGCAGTTCTTC
NA	TRBJ1-2	TRBD1	TRBV7-2	CASRRGPVGCTF	TGTGCCAGCCGCAGGGGGCCGGTCGGCTGCACCTTC
NA	TRBJ2-7	NA	TRBV20-1	CSAQGVAGSPYEQYF	TGCAGTGCTCAAGGGGTGGCGGGAAGCCCCTACGAGCAGTACTTC
many	TRBJ1-2	NA	TRBV20-1	CSARDLGTGAGYTF	TGCAGTGCTAGAGATCTTGGAACAGGCGCTGGCTACACCTTC
NA	TRBJ2-7	NA	TRBV20-1	CSAREPETAYEQYF	TGCAGTGCTAGGGAGCCCGAGACAGCCTACGAGCAGTACTTC
NA	TRBJ2-1	TRBD2	TRBV7-8	CASSLPPETSGSNEQFF	TGTGCCAGCAGCTTACCTCCCGAGACTAGCGGTTCCAATGAGCAGTTCTTC
few	TRBJ2-7	NA	TRBV12-3/TRBV12-4	CASSLGGSPGVYEQYF	TGTGCCAGCAGTTTGGGGGGCTCCCCCGGGGTGTACGAGCAGTACTTC
once	TRBJ2-1	TRBD2	TRBV27	CASSLYPSGRVVDEQFF	TGTGCCAGCAGTTTATATCCTAGCGGGAGGGTCGTGGATGAGCAGTTCTTC
NA	TRBJ1-1	NA	TRBV28	CASSFQIRGNTEAFF	TGTGCCAGCAGTTTTCAGATTCGGGGGAACACTGAAGCTTTCTTT
few	TRBJ2-7	NA	TRBV7-9	CASSSGRGIYEQYF	TGTGCCAGCAGCTCGGGACGCGGGATCTACGAGCAGTACTTC
many	TRBJ1-6	NA	TRBV20-1	CSARKSGNSPLHF	TGCAGTGCTAGGAAAAGCGGAAATTCACCCCTCCACTTT
few	TRBJ2-1	NA	TRBV5-1	CASSGNLGLPQGEQFF	TGCGCCAGCAGCGGAAACCTTGGACTACCCCAGGGCGAGCAGTTCTTC
many	TRBJ2-3	TRBD2	TRBV11-2	CASSTRLAVVPDTQYF	TGTGCCAGCAGCACTCGCCTAGCGGTAGTCCCAGATACGCAGTATTTT
many	TRBJ2-5	TRBD2	TRBV20-1	CSAGLAEETQYF	TGCAGTGCTGGACTAGCGGAAGAGACCCAGTACTTC
few	TRBJ2-3	NA	TRBV5-1	CASSLEYVTDTQYF	TGCGCCAGCAGCTTGGAGTACGTCACAGATACGCAGTATTTT
NA	TRBJ1-3	TRBD1	TRBV2	CARGEGAGNTIYF	TGTGCCCGAGGAGAGGGGGCGGGAAACACCATATATTTT
NA	TRBJ2-7	NA	TRBV5-1	CASSLGTAKEQYF	TGCGCCAGCAGCTTGGGGACTGCAAAGGAGCAGTACTTC
NA	TRBJ2-5	NA	TRBV5-1	CASSFRENVETQYF	TGCGCCAGCAGCTTTCGGGAGAATGTGGAGACCCAGTACTTC
NA	TRBJ2-5	NA	TRBV5-1	CASSFLPGKETQYF	TGCGCCAGCAGCTTCCTTCCCGGGAAAGAGACCCAGTACTTC
NA	TRBJ1-2	NA	TRBV5-1	CASSNPSEGYTF	TGCGCCAGCAGCAACCCCAGTGAGGGCTACACCTTC
NA	TRBJ2-1	NA	TRBV10-2	CASSSVLDADEQFF	TGCGCCAGCAGTAGCGTCCTAGATGCAGATGAGCAGTTCTTC
many	TRBJ2-2	TRBD2	TRBV12-3/TRBV12-4	CASRGLAGAGELFF	TGTGCCAGCAGGGGCCTAGCGGGAGCCGGGGAGCTGTTTTTT
few	TRBJ2-7	NA	TRBV3-1	CASSLRARDEQYF	TGTGCCAGCAGCCTGAGGGCGAGGGACGAGCAGTACTTC
few	TRBJ2-3	NA	TRBV7-8	CASSLGLSFGDTQYF	TGTGCCAGCAGCTTAGGGTTATCGTTCGGAGATACGCAGTATTTT
many	TRBJ1-2	TRBD1	TRBV12-3/TRBV12-4	CASRTGTDYGYTF	TGTGCCAGCAGAACCGGGACAGATTATGGCTACACCTTC
few	TRBJ2-3	NA	TRBV20-1	CSARRSWRAGTDTQYF	TGCAGTGCTAGAAGAAGCTGGAGGGCGGGCACAGATACGCAGTATTTT
once	TRBJ2-1	NA	TRBV20-1	CSARDSSAVGYNEQFF	TGCAGTGCTAGAGACTCTAGCGCAGTAGGGTACAATGAGCAGTTCTTC
NA	TRBJ2-1	NA	TRBV18	CASSPWAYNEQFF	TGTGCCAGCTCACCGTGGGCCTACAATGAGCAGTTCTTC
many	TRBJ2-7	NA	TRBV5-1	CASSLGRLREEQYF	TGCGCCAGCAGCTTGGGCAGGCTTCGGGAAGAGCAGTACTTC
few	TRBJ2-7	TRBD2	TRBV5-1	CASSESTSGRFSEQYF	TGCGCCAGCAGCGAATCGACTAGCGGGAGATTCTCCGAGCAGTACTTC
many	TRBJ2-2	NA	TRBV29-1	CSMTRSGELFF	TGCAGCATGACCCGGTCCGGGGAGCTGTTTTTT
few	TRBJ2-5	TRBD2	TRBV6-5	CASSYPSGHTEETQYF	TGTGCCAGCAGTTACCCTAGCGGACATACTGAAGAGACCCAGTACTTC
few	TRBJ1-3	NA	TRBV19	CASSIMANGNTIYF	TGTGCCAGTAGTATCATGGCGAATGGAAACACCATATATTTT
NA	TRBJ2-1	NA	TRBV10-1	CASSEVTADIGQFF	TGCGCCAGCAGTGAAGTCACCGCCGACATCGGGCAGTTCTTC
NA	TRBJ2-1	TRBD2	TRBV14	CASSHQPGLAGWFNEQFF	TGTGCCAGCAGCCATCAACCGGGACTAGCGGGATGGTTTAATGAGCAGTTCTTC
NA	TRBJ2-3	NA	TRBV6-5	CASSYDRDFTDTQYF	TGTGCCAGCAGTTACGACCGGGACTTCACAGATACGCAGTATTTT
many	TRBJ1-1	NA	TRBV12-3/TRBV12-4	CASRPAGTNTEAFF	TGTGCCAGCAGGCCCGCAGGGACGAACACTGAAGCTTTCTTT
many	TRBJ2-3	NA	TRBV20-1	CSAELPDTQYF	TGCAGTGCTGAACTCCCAGATACGCAGTATTTT
many	TRBJ2-5	TRBD1	TRBV12-3/TRBV12-4	CASSLVGTEETQYF	TGTGCCAGCAGTTTAGTCGGGACAGAAGAGACCCAGTACTTC
many	TRBJ2-1	NA	TRBV6-2/TRBV6-3	CASRSLNEQFF	TGTGCCAGCAGGTCCCTCAATGAGCAGTTCTTC
NA	TRBJ2-2	TRBD1	TRBV2	CASREQGFGSGELFF	TGTGCCAGCAGGGAACAGGGGTTTGGGTCCGGGGAGCTGTTTTTT